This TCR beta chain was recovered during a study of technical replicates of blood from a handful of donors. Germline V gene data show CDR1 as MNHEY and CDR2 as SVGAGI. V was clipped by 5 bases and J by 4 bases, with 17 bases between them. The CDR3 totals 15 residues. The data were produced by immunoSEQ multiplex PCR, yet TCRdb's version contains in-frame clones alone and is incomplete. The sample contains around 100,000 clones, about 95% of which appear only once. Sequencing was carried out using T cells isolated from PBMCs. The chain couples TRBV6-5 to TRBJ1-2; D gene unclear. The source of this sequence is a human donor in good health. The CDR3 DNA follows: TGTGCCAGCAGTGCGATGTTCTCGGAGCTCTATGGCTACACCTTC. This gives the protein CASSAMFSELYGYTF.